A single T cell receptor beta chain is shown here with its context. Data came from immunoSEQ multiplex PCR; TCRdb stores just in-frame clones and leaves some out. The table lists about 2,500 clones, 70% to 85% of them singletons. The data derive from a study of immune cell composition in non-small cell lung cancer. Study-level information: Lung adenocarcinoma or squamous carcinoma made up most tumours.

Normal lung was sampled as far from the tumour as possible, at least 3 cm. Germline values: CDR1 SGHDN, CDR2 FVKESK. Trimming cost V 3 bases and J 2 bases; bases outside gene matches: 11. CDR3 size: 17 residues. The sequence was collected from a human donor with non-small cell lung cancer. The sample consisted of non-adjacent lung tissue. The J gene is TRBJ2-3, the V gene TRBV14, with 7 nucleotides matching TRBD2. CDR3 in amino acids: CASSHNPAGTSTDTQYF. In DNA form, the CDR3 reads TGTGCCAGCAGCCATAATCCAGCGGGGACCTCCACAGATACGCAGTATTTT.